This T cell receptor (beta chain) was identified in a study of regulatory T cells in long-lasting Graves disease. Study results and limitations: For persistent Graves' patients, TCR diversity was lower than for newly diagnosed ones. Having few samples may have compromised the accuracy.

Remarks on this clonotype: Its antigen is unknown. This likely came from a read error, as a far larger clone is one base away.

The time point is: newly diagnosed GD, antithyroid drugs for less than 3 months. Extracted RNA from PBMCs served as the source of the TCR library. Investigators prepared the TCR beta libraries by applying iRepertoire HTBI primers and Arm-PCR of CDR3 regions. Each CDR3 protein is one row after TCRdb ran MiXCR on the multiplex PCR reads. The sample comprises 370,000 or so distinct CDR3 sequences, 16% of which are singletons, and just over 20% rests with the top ten. The CDR3 covers 16 residues. Germline trimming cut 6 bases from V and 0 bases from J; bases unmatched to any gene: 5. Germline lookup yields CDR1 SGHAT and CDR2 FQNNGV. This sample was shared with a second study, whose subject was T cells in Graves' hyperthyroidism and ophthalmopathy. As that study records: The TCR CDR3 was amplified in a first-round RT-PCR using the HTBI primer set.

This clonotype was sampled from a woman under 30 with Graves disease. The material was peripheral blood mononuclear cells (PBMCs), obtained at new diagnosis, from a patient treated with antithyroid drugs. The chain is built from TRBV11-2 and TRBJ2-3; 11 bases align to TRBD2. The CDR3 nucleotides are TGTGCCAGCAGATTGACTAGCGGGATCAGCACAGATACGCAGTATTTT. This sequence encodes CASRLTSGISTDTQYF.